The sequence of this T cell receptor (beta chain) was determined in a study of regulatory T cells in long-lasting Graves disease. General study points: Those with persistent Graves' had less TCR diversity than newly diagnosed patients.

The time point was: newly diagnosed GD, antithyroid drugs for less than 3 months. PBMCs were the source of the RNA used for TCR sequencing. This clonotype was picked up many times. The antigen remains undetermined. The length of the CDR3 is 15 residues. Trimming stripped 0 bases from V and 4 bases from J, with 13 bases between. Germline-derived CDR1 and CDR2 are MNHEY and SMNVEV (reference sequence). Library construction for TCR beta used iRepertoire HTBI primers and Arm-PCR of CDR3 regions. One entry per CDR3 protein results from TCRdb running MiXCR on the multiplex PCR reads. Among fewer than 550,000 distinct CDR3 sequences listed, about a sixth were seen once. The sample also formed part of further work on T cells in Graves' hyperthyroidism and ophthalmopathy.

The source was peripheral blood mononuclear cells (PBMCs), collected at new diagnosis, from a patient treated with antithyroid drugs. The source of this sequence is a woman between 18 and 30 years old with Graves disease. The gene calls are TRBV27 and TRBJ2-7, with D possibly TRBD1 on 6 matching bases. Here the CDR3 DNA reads TGTGCCAGCAGTTTATCGTGGGGACAACCTTACGAGCAGTACTTC. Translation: CASSLSWGQPYEQYF.